The rows below give T cell receptor beta chains drawn from one sample of a study of T cells in Graves' hyperthyroidism and ophthalmopathy. TCRdb independently ran MiXCR on the multiplex PCR reads; one entry per CDR3 protein. This sample carries about 360,000 distinct CDR3 sequences, approximately 19% of them seen once, and the ten largest clones take 3% to 4%. What was sequenced was blood. All receptors come from a woman aged 18-29 years with Graves' hyperthyroidism. Each CDR3 is given with its conserved first and last residue. Fields, in order: V gene, D gene, J gene, clone size, CDR3 protein, CDR3 DNA. The D gene is left open where the match is weak. Only part of the rows carry a size: once, few, many, or a class if the clone is expanded.

TRBV6-1,TRBD1,TRBJ2-7,many,CASSEATGIYYEQYF,TGTGCCAGCAGTGAAGCGACAGGGATTTACTACGAGCAGTACTTC
TRBV7-6,NA,TRBJ1-2,many,CASSPSRAPGHGYTF,TGTGCCAGCAGCCCCTCGAGGGCCCCCGGGCATGGCTACACCTTC
TRBV20-1,NA,TRBJ2-7,many,CSASDTRDVWSYEQYF,TGCAGTGCTTCGGATACTCGGGACGTATGGTCCTACGAGCAGTACTTC
TRBV6-1,TRBD1,TRBJ1-5,NA,CASSRRTGENQPQHF,TGTGCCAGCAGCAGAAGGACAGGGGAGAATCAGCCCCAGCATTTT
TRBV28,NA,TRBJ1-5,many,CASSSPALAGLQAYSNQPQHF,TGTGCCAGCAGTTCTCCTGCACTGGCTGGTTTGCAAGCTTATAGCAATCAGCCCCAGCATTTT
TRBV9,NA,TRBJ1-2,many,CASHRAEANYTF,TGTGCCAGCCACCGCGCGGAGGCCAACTACACCTTC
TRBV29-1,NA,TRBJ1-1,many,CSVQMNTEAFF,TGCAGCGTCCAGATGAACACTGAAGCTTTCTTT
TRBV27,TRBD2,TRBJ2-5,many,CAGPTGGQQETQYF,TGTGCCGGGCCCACGGGGGGGCAACAAGAGACCCAGTACTTC
TRBV20-1,NA,TRBJ1-6,NA,CSASASGDSPLHF,TGCAGTGCTAGCGCGAGTGGTGATTCACCCCTCCACTTT
TRBV7-9,NA,TRBJ1-1,many,CASSLVGDRNTEAFF,TGTGCCAGCAGCTTAGTTGGGGATAGGAACACTGAAGCTTTCTTT
TRBV4-2,NA,TRBJ2-7,many,CASSLLTGGNEQYF,TGTGCCAGCAGCCTTTTGACTGGAGGGAACGAGCAGTACTTC
TRBV20-1,NA,TRBJ2-5,many,CSALERETQYF,TGCAGTGCTCTGGAGCGAGAGACCCAGTACTTC
TRBV4-1,TRBD1,TRBJ1-3,NA,CASSQDGDRGRSGNTIYF,TGCGCCAGCAGCCAAGATGGGGACAGGGGACGGTCTGGAAACACCATATATTTT
TRBV12-3/TRBV12-4,NA,TRBJ1-2,NA,CATADGLQRVDYGYTF,TGTGCCACCGCAGACGGGCTCCAGAGGGTGGACTATGGCTACACCTTC
TRBV2,TRBD1,TRBJ1-2,many,CASGPDRGSGGYTF,TGTGCCAGCGGCCCTGACAGGGGCAGTGGCGGCTACACCTTC
TRBV2,TRBD1,TRBJ2-7,many,CASGDRAEQYF,TGTGCCAGCGGGGACAGGGCCGAGCAGTACTTC
TRBV4-1,NA,TRBJ2-2,few,CASSHTKQGARGGLFF,TGCGCCAGCAGCCATACAAAGCAGGGGGCGCGGGGGGGGCTGTTTTTT
TRBV4-2,NA,TRBJ1-2,NA,CASIQDTVNNYGYTF,TGTGCCAGCATCCAAGACACGGTAAATAACTATGGCTACACCTTC
TRBV11-2,NA,TRBJ1-2,many,CASSPLRGGRYYGYTF,TGTGCCAGCAGCCCCTTGAGGGGGGGCAGATACTATGGCTACACCTTC
TRBV3-1,NA,TRBJ2-5,NA,CASSTWAGETQYF,TGTGCCAGCAGCACCTGGGCGGGGGAGACCCAGTACTTC
TRBV30,NA,TRBJ2-7,many,CAWSVQGIEYEQYF,TGTGCCTGGAGTGTTCAGGGAATTGAGTACGAGCAGTACTTC
TRBV19,NA,TRBJ2-5,NA,CASSISPDAPVETQYF,TGTGCCAGTAGTATAAGCCCCGACGCGCCAGTGGAGACCCAGTACTTC
TRBV12-5,NA,TRBJ1-5,many,CASGFIAQPQHF,TGTGCTAGTGGTTTCATAGCTCAGCCCCAGCATTTT
TRBV12-3/TRBV12-4,NA,TRBJ1-5,many,CASRPGTVSNQPQHF,TGTGCCAGCAGGCCAGGGACGGTGTCTAATCAGCCCCAGCATTTT
TRBV9,TRBD2,TRBJ2-7,many,CASSVSGGTIYEQYF,TGTGCCAGCAGCGTTAGCGGGGGAACCATCTACGAGCAGTACTTC
TRBV12-3/TRBV12-4,NA,TRBJ1-1,once,CASSARGSVTEAFF,TGTGCCAGCAGTGCGCGGGGCTCGGTAACTGAAGCTTTCTTT
TRBV28,NA,TRBJ1-5,many,CASSPAVMSNQPQHF,TGTGCCAGCAGTCCTGCGGTGATGTCCAATCAGCCCCAGCATTTT
TRBV29-1,TRBD1,TRBJ2-5,many,CSVGTGVLQETQYF,TGCAGCGTGGGGACAGGGGTGCTCCAAGAGACCCAGTACTTC
TRBV18,TRBD1,TRBJ1-3,many,CASSSGTGGTIYF,TGTGCCAGCTCATCGGGGACAGGGGGCACCATATATTTT
TRBV5-1,NA,TRBJ1-1,many,CASSSGPTTEAFF,TGCGCCAGCAGCTCCGGACCGACCACTGAAGCTTTCTTT
TRBV18,TRBD2,TRBJ2-7,NA,CASSPWASGSYEQYF,TGTGCCAGCTCCCCGTGGGCTAGCGGGAGTTACGAGCAGTACTTC
TRBV6-2/TRBV6-3,NA,TRBJ1-5,once,CASSYEGRGNQPQHF,TGTGCCAGCAGTTACGAAGGACGTGGCAATCAGCCCCAGCATTTT
TRBV28,TRBD2,TRBJ2-2,many,CASRPGLLTGELFF,TGTGCCAGCAGGCCGGGACTACTTACCGGGGAGCTGTTTTTT
TRBV10-3,NA,TRBJ1-1,many,CAISSGGYTEAFF,TGTGCCATCAGTAGCGGAGGTTACACTGAAGCTTTCTTT
TRBV20-1,TRBD1,TRBJ1-5,many,CSAREIDRGLGQPQHF,TGCAGTGCTAGGGAAATAGACAGGGGGCTAGGTCAGCCCCAGCATTTT
TRBV6-5,NA,TRBJ1-1,many,CASSYMKDTEAFF,TGTGCCAGCAGTTACATGAAGGACACTGAAGCTTTCTTT
TRBV12-3/TRBV12-4,NA,TRBJ1-2,many,CASSQQGNYGYTF,TGTGCCAGCAGTCAACAGGGAAACTATGGCTACACCTTC
TRBV6-1,NA,TRBJ1-1,many,CASRRRSRALSTEAFF,TGTGCCAGCAGACGGAGATCCAGGGCCCTGAGTACTGAAGCTTTCTTT
TRBV6-4,NA,TRBJ2-7,many,CASSDSIYRDSSYEQYF,TGTGCCAGCAGTGACTCGATATACAGGGATAGCTCCTACGAGCAGTACTTC
TRBV20-1,NA,TRBJ1-1,many,CSASVAEAMNTEAFF,TGCAGTGCTAGCGTGGCGGAAGCGATGAACACTGAAGCTTTCTTT
TRBV5-1,NA,TRBJ1-2,many,CASSFERANYGYTF,TGCGCCAGCAGCTTCGAGCGGGCTAACTATGGCTACACCTTC
TRBV27,NA,TRBJ2-5,many,CASMSPGSQETQYF,TGTGCCAGCATGTCACCCGGGAGCCAAGAGACCCAGTACTTC